The present TCR beta chain was sequenced within a study of blood T cells in healthy people across ages. Regarding the study as a whole: Per million T cells, TCR beta diversity dropped about linearly as age rose.

CDR3 size: 16 residues. The germline V gene encodes CDR1 GTSNPN and CDR2 SVGIG (reference sequence). After removal of 3 bases from V and 0 bases from J, the junction contained 5 bases not matched to a gene. A second PCR of roughly 7 to 11 cycles used a sample-barcoded 5' primer and a J-beta primer mix. Carrying 12 random nucleotides, a template-switch adaptor labeled each individual cDNA molecule. The yield of each sample was at least 2.5 million CDR3-containing paired-end reads. TCRdb redid the calling of the 5' RACE reads with MiXCR, one entry per CDR3 protein. Of 1.2 million to 1.5 million distinct CDR3 sequences in the sample, 42% were seen once. Only one count was recorded for this clonotype. Its antigen is not known.

The sequenced sample was blood. The TCR originated in a woman aged 18-29 years in good health. This chain connects TRBV30 to TRBJ2-2; 9 nucleotides line up with TRBD1. CDR3 loop: CAWSARDRANTGELFF. The CDR3 DNA sequence: TGTGCCTGGAGCGCCCGGGACAGGGCGAACACCGGGGAGCTGTTTTTT.